What follows are 26 T cell receptor beta chains derived from one specimen sequenced in a study of blood T cells in healthy people across ages. Primed by a sample-barcoded 5' primer and a J-beta primer mix, a second PCR proceeded for roughly 6 to 12 cycles. From the 5' RACE reads, TCRdb called clonotypes with MiXCR, one entry per CDR3 protein. The sample records about 1.6 million distinct CDR3 sequences, about 31% being singletons. The sample comprised blood. Receptors originate from a woman aged 25 to 45 in good health.

The chain uses TRBV7-7 and TRBJ2-5; tentatively, D is TRBD1 (5 bases). Trimming shortened V by 5 bases and J by 1 base, and 11 bases separated the two germline ends. Germline-derived CDR1 and CDR2 are SSHAT and FNYEAQ (reference sequence). The CDR3 length is 14 residues. As DNA, the CDR3 is TGTGCCAGCAGCCCGGTGGGGCGCCAAGAGACCCAGTACTTC. Its translation is CASSPVGRQETQYF.

The chain employs TRBV6-6 and TRBJ2-7; the D call may be TRBD1 or TRBD2 (5 bases each). The V end lost 5 bases, the J end lost 4 bases, and 18 bases lay between the germline ends. Germline V gene data show CDR1 as MNHNY and CDR2 as SVGAGI (reference sequence). The CDR3 length is 15 residues. The CDR3 loop reads CASSRHRDPSYEQYF. In DNA, the CDR3 is TGTGCCAGCAGTAGACACCGGGACCCATCTTACGAGCAGTACTTC.

This chain uses TRBV28 with TRBJ1-5; D uncertain. The CDR3 is 15 amino acids. Germline CDR1 and CDR2: MDHEN and SYDVKM. V was trimmed by 4 bases and J by 8 bases, leaving 18 bases between them. In DNA, the CDR3 is TGTGCCAGCAGTTCGCCCGGACTGAGCCATGAGCCCCAGCATTTT. This translates into CASSSPGLSHEPQHF.

The chain couples TRBV27 to TRBJ2-5; TRBD2 matches at 9 bases. CDR3 length: 14 residues. Looked up from germline, CDR1 is MNHEY and CDR2 is SMNVEV (reference sequence). V shed 4 bases and J 5 bases; nucleotides not matched to a gene: 5. The CDR3 loop is CASSSYSGGETQYF. CDR3 nucleotides: TGTGCCAGCAGTTCCTATAGCGGGGGTGAGACCCAGTACTTC.

This clonotype has only a few counts. The chain carries TRBV10-3 and TRBJ2-1, with a weak D call TRBD2 (6 bases). Germline loops: CDR1 ENHRY, CDR2 SYGVKD. The V gene lost 0 bases and the J gene lost 8 bases, with 11 bases spanning the gap. The CDR3 covers 14 residues. CDR3 region: CAISESGGKDEQFF. The CDR3 bases are TGTGCCATCAGTGAGTCTGGCGGGAAAGATGAGCAGTTCTTC.

The chain combines TRBV29-1 with TRBJ1-5; TRBD1 agrees at 9 bases. Germline loops: CDR1 SQVTM, CDR2 ANQGSEA. The CDR3 runs 14 residues. The V gene end was trimmed by 7 bases and the J gene end by 5 bases; junction bases not matched to a gene: 9. In nucleotides, the CDR3 is TGCAGCGCCGCGACCGGGACAGGGTATCAGCCCCAGCATTTT. It translates to CSAATGTGYQPQHF.

This sequence joins TRBV5-1 and TRBJ2-1; D is unresolved. The V end lost 2 bases, the J end lost 5 bases, and 14 bases lay between the germline ends. Germline V lookup: CDR1 SGHRS, CDR2 YFSETQ. The CDR3 is 15 amino acids. DNA of the CDR3: TGCGCCAGCAGCTTAGGATCAGCGCGAAACAATGAGCAGTTCTTC. This gives the protein CASSLGSARNNEQFF. The full variable domain, completed using reference TRBV5-1 and TRBJ2-1, is KAGVTQTPRYLIKTRGQQVTLSCSPISGHRSVSWYQQTPGQGLQFLFEYFSETQRNKGNFPGRFSGRQFSNSRSEMNVSTLELGDSALYLCASSLGSARNNEQFFGPGTRLTVL.

This clonotype showed up just a few times. The chain recombines TRBV6-2 or TRBV6-3 with TRBJ2-2; 8 bases fit TRBD1. Unmatched junction bases numbered 6, after V lost 6 bases and J lost 6 bases. Germline CDR1 and CDR2: MNHEY and SVGEGT. CDR3 size: 14 residues. The chain's CDR3 is CASSPAGGAGELFF. The CDR3 DNA follows: TGTGCCAGCAGCCCTGCAGGGGGCGCCGGGGAGCTGTTTTTT.

The rearrangement links TRBV6-8 to TRBJ2-3; 7 bases match TRBD1. CDR1 is MNHGY, CDR2 SAAAGT, per germline. V shed 10 bases and J 2 bases; nucleotides not matched to a gene: 9. The CDR3 extends over 14 amino acids. CDR3 DNA sequence: TGTGCCACAGTCCGGGACAGAGACACAGATACGCAGTATTTT. It translates to CATVRDRDTDTQYF.

Only a few counts were recorded for this clonotype. The V and J genes are TRBV3-1 and TRBJ2-1, with 9 bases matching TRBD1. After removal of 1 base from V and 7 bases from J, the junction contained 5 bases not matched to a gene. Germline V gene sequence: CDR1 LGHDT, CDR2 YNNKEL (reference sequence). The CDR3 runs to 15 residues. This CDR3 is CASSQAGTGRNEQFF. CDR3 nucleotides: TGTGCCAGCAGCCAAGCCGGGACAGGGAGGAATGAGCAGTTCTTC.

The V call is TRBV20-1, the J call TRBJ2-2; TRBD2 aligns across 7 bases. The germline V gene has CDR1 DFQATT and CDR2 SNEGSKA (reference sequence). The length of the CDR3 is 15 residues. Germline trimming cut 5 bases from V and 3 bases from J; bases unmatched to any gene: 9. DNA for the CDR3: TGCAGTGCTCGTACCGGGACTATACACACCGGGGAGCTGTTTTTT. This gives the protein CSARTGTIHTGELFF.

This rearrangement joins TRBV2 to TRBJ2-5, with 8 bases matching TRBD1. Germline assignment: CDR1 SNHLY and CDR2 FYNNEI. This CDR3 region has 13 residues. The junction had 2 bases not matched to a gene; V was cut back by 7 bases and J by 1 base. This chain's CDR3 is CASKGTGQETQYF. The DNA for the CDR3 is TGTGCCAGCAAGGGGACAGGCCAAGAGACCCAGTACTTC.

This clonotype was seen a few times. The chain recombines TRBV27 with TRBJ2-1, with TRBD1 identical over 7 bases. The CDR3 has 14 amino acids. V was clipped by 7 bases and J by 9 bases; unmatched bases: 12. The V gene's germline CDR1 is MNHEY and CDR2 SMNVEV (reference sequence). The chain's CDR3 is CASKGGRGWGEQFF. CDR3 nucleotides: TGTGCCAGCAAAGGGGGCAGGGGGTGGGGTGAGCAGTTCTTC.

The J gene is TRBJ1-2, the V gene TRBV5-1; the D is unclear. Germline lookup yields CDR1 SGHRS and CDR2 YFSETQ. Trimming pared 2 bases from V and 1 base from J, leaving 12 bases between. The CDR3 sequence is 15 residues long. CDR3 coding DNA: TGCGCCAGCAGCTTCACGGGGATATATAACTATGGCTACACCTTC. This gives the protein CASSFTGIYNYGYTF.

This clonotype was picked up many times. The chain links TRBV7-2 to TRBJ2-3; 7 bases are a match to TRBD2. The trim removed 1 base at V and 2 bases at J, leaving 3 bases unmatched. From germline, CDR1 is SGHTA and CDR2 FQGNSA. The CDR3 extends over 15 amino acids. The CDR3 DNA is TGTGCCAGCAGCTTAGGCGGGGGACTCACAGATACGCAGTATTTT. This codes for CASSLGGGLTDTQYF. The whole variable domain, filled in from reference TRBV7-2 and TRBJ2-3, reads GAGVSQSPSNKVTEKGKDVELRCDPISGHTALYWYRQSLGQGLEFLIYFQGNSAPDKSGLPSDRFSAERTGGSVSTLTIQRTQQEDSAVYLCASSLGGGLTDTQYFGPGTRLTVL.

The chain links TRBV6-6 to TRBJ1-5; 9 bases match TRBD1. Germline V lookup: CDR1 MNHNY, CDR2 SVGAGI (reference sequence). With V trimmed by 0 bases and J by 7 bases, 10 bases remained unmatched. This CDR3 region has 17 residues. The DNA of the CDR3 is TGTGCCAGCAGTTACTCGGTACCTTTGGACAGGGGACAGCCCCAGCATTTT. This encodes CASSYSVPLDRGQPQHF.

This chain uses TRBV12-3 or TRBV12-4 with TRBJ1-2; 7 bases agree with TRBD1. The V segment lost 6 bases and the J segment 5 bases; nucleotides outside the gene matches: 6. The CDR3 totals 13 residues. The CDR3 here is CASSPQGWYGYTF. The CDR3 region has the DNA TGTGCCAGCAGCCCACAGGGGTGGTATGGCTACACCTTC.

The chain couples TRBV9 to TRBJ2-4; 9 bases match TRBD1. Gene TRBJ2-7 matches the end of the DNA better, so the J call may be wrong. This CDR3 is built from 14 residues. Germline CDR1 is SGDLS and CDR2 is YYNGEE. This chain's CDR3 is CATSRDRVEYEQYF. CDR3 nucleotide sequence: TGTGCCACCTCCCGGGACAGGGTAGAATACGAGCAGTACTTC.

Comments on this clonotype: A much larger clone lies one base from this, so it may be a read error. The CDR3 DNA follows: TGTGCCAGCAGCGAAACTAATCCCAATGAGCAGTTCTTC. Translating gives CASSETNPNEQFF. This chain connects TRBV7-2 to TRBJ2-1; D gene unclear. V lost 5 bases and J 6 bases, leaving 11 bases between the germline ends. Germline CDR1 reads SGHTA; CDR2 reads FQGNSA. The length of the CDR3 is 13 residues.

This clonotype was seen ten or more times. This chain uses TRBV6-1 with TRBJ2-3; D gene ambiguous. Germline CDR1 is MNHNS and CDR2 is SASEGT. This CDR3 has 12 residues. Trimming took 1 base from V and 4 from J, leaving 3 bases between them. This chain's CDR3 is CASSEVADTQYF. Written as DNA, the CDR3 is TGTGCCAGCAGTGAAGTTGCAGATACGCAGTATTTT.

This clonotype appeared a few times. The chain has TRBV20-1 and TRBJ2-1; TRBD2 matches 8 bases. V lost 3 bases, J lost 9 bases, and 19 bases stayed unmatched. CDR1 and CDR2 from the germline V gene are DFQATT and SNEGSKA (reference sequence). This CDR3 has 17 residues. CDR3 coding DNA: TGCAGTGCTAGGACCCTAACTCCCAGGGTTAGCGGGATTGAGCAGTTCTTC. It yields the protein CSARTLTPRVSGIEQFF.

J is TRBJ2-5 and V is TRBV7-7, with 8 bases aligning to TRBD2. Germline CDR1 reads SSHAT; CDR2 reads FNYEAQ (reference sequence). CDR3 length: 18 residues. After removal of 4 bases from V and 2 bases from J, the junction contained 15 bases not matched to a gene. CDR3 region: CASSSAAAGGLYQETQYF. The CDR3, as DNA: TGTGCCAGCAGCTCAGCAGCGGCGGGAGGACTATATCAAGAGACCCAGTACTTC.

This chain connects TRBV13 to TRBJ1-5; D ambiguous. Trimming left V 2 bases short and J 5 bases short, with 7 bases between. CDR1 is PRHDT and CDR2 is FYEKMQ in the germline V gene (reference sequence). This CDR3 spans 13 amino acids. For the CDR3, the DNA is TGTGCCAGCAGCTTACGCCTCGATCAGCCCCAGCATTTT. Protein product: CASSLRLDQPQHF.

A few counts support this clonotype. The V gene is TRBV20-1, the J gene TRBJ2-3; maybe TRBD2 (5 bases). Germline loops: CDR1 DFQATT, CDR2 SNEGSKA (reference sequence). The CDR3 covers 13 residues. Trimming took 3 bases from V and 6 from J, leaving 13 bases between them. CDR3 protein: CSARVPQRDTQYF. The CDR3, as DNA: TGCAGTGCTAGGGTACCGCAGCGGGATACGCAGTATTTT.

V gene TRBV10-3 combines with J gene TRBJ1-6, with a possible D match to TRBD1 (6 bases). Per germline, CDR1 ENHRY and CDR2 SYGVKD. This CDR3 contains 13 residues. Trimming pared 8 bases from V and 9 bases from J, leaving 14 bases between. The CDR3 reads CAIGGRDTSPLHF. In DNA, the CDR3 is TGTGCCATCGGGGGCAGGGATACTTCACCCCTCCACTTT.

This clonotype was seen a handful of times. V usage is TRBV3-1 and J usage is TRBJ1-4; no firm D call. V lost 6 bases to trimming and J lost 3 bases, with 14 bases between them. Germline CDR1 and CDR2: LGHDT and YNNKEL (reference sequence). The CDR3 sequence is 15 residues long. This CDR3 is CASSQRGGSNEKLFF. The CDR3 DNA reads as TGTGCCAGCAGTCAGCGGGGAGGGTCTAATGAAAAACTGTTTTTT. Supplemented by reference TRBV3-1 and TRBJ1-4, the full variable domain reads DTAVSQTPKYLVTQMGNDKSIKCEQNLGHDTMYWYKQDSKKFLKIMFSYNNKELIINETVPNRFSPKSPDKAHLNLHINSLELGDSAVYFCASSQRGGSNEKLFFGSGTQLSVL.